Reported below is one T cell receptor (beta chain). Its antigen is currently not known. Base qualities are not provided; no much larger clone lies one nucleotide away. The data belong to a study of T cells after yellow fever vaccination (dated by TCRdb to the late 2010s). Study-level background: Libraries from fractions with low cell numbers were prepared with the SMART-Seq v4 Ultra Low Input RNA kit. To track T-cell clones before and after primary and booster YFV17D yellow fever vaccination, bulk TCR alpha and beta repertoires were sequenced longitudinally. Two healthy male donors, one aged 18 to 29 and one aged 30 to 40 years, made up the cohort. Blood samples were taken at several timepoints before and after primary and secondary immunization, and bulk PBMC replicates and cell subsets were isolated. Study-wide findings and limitations: A small fraction of clonotypes showed up in both the CD4 and CD8 compartments, probably as a result of convergent recombination. The study included only a couple of donors, which limits how far the findings can be generalized. The secondary T-cell response was weaker than the primary response but faster, peaking on day 5 instead of day 15. FACS-sorted repertoires could contain abundant contaminating clonotypes from the bulk population, so computational filtering was required. After the booster, most clones that had expanded after primary vaccination were detected again (approximately 97% of CD4 and over 75% of CD8), suggesting broad maintenance of memory.

The junction shows trimming of 3 bases on V and 4 bases on J, and the gene matches do not reach 11 bases of it. The CDR3 sequence holds 17 residues, the cysteine and phenylalanine included. Only CDR3 DNA is held: 51 bases, read in frame from base 1. In the germline V gene, CDR1 corresponds to SGHTA and CDR2 to FQGNSA. The sample's treatment or condition, from its label and the paper: live attenuated yellow fever vaccine strain. At each blood-draw timepoint, two biological replicates of bulk PBMCs were obtained. PBMCs were isolated from peripheral blood using a standard Ficoll-Paque protocol. TriZol was used to extract RNA from bulk PBMCs, CD4 and CD8 fractions, and dextramer-positive and dextramer-negative fractions. Instrument on record: Illumina NovaSeq 6000. TCR cDNA was synthesized by 5'RACE template switching, through which a universal primer site and unique molecular identifiers were introduced. Priming for cDNA synthesis came from both the TCR alpha and TCR beta constant segments. Libraries were amplified in two PCR steps, with sample barcodes and sequencing adapters added in the second step. Sequencing of libraries was done on Illumina HiSeq 2500 (2x100 bp) or NovaSeq (2x150 bp). Regarding the original processing steps: Reads were demultiplexed and collapsed into UMI consensus sequences with MIGEC, and V(D)J alignment was performed with MiXCR. Clonotypes responding to the vaccine were identified with edgeR on replicate PBMC samples, with the criteria of FDR below 0.01 and a log2 fold change above 5 up to day 15. CD4 or CD8 identity was assigned to each bulk clonotype according to whether the clonotype was present at higher abundance in the sequenced CD4 repertoire or the sequenced CD8 repertoire. TCRdb reprocessed the public reads (quality trimming at Q25 with fastp, clone calling with MiXCR) and kept in-frame beta chains. Entries that share a CDR3 protein sequence are merged under the most common genes and DNA. What appears here as the V and J calls and clone size reflects TCRdb's work, not the paper's. The sample contains around 330,000 distinct CDR3 sequences, around 4% of them found a single time. The ten biggest clones cover roughly a quarter of the sample.

The chain is made from TRBV7-2 and TRBJ2-2; TRBD2 agrees with 7 junctional bases. This specimen was PBMCs, taken on the day of the yellow fever booster vaccination. The TCR originated in a man aged 18-30 years who received the YFV17D yellow fever vaccine. CDR3 region: CASSFYWTRWSTGELFF. The base sequence is TGTGCCAGCAGCTTCTATTGGACTAGATGGTCCACCGGGGAGCTGTTTTTT. Supplemented by the reference TRBV7-2 and TRBJ2-2 proteins around the CDR3, the complete variable domain is GAGVSQSPSNKVTEKGKDVELRCDPISGHTALYWYRQSLGQGLEFLIYFQGNSAPDKSGLPSDRFSAERTGGSVSTLTIQRTQQEDSAVYLCASSFYWTRWSTGELFFGEGSRLTVL.